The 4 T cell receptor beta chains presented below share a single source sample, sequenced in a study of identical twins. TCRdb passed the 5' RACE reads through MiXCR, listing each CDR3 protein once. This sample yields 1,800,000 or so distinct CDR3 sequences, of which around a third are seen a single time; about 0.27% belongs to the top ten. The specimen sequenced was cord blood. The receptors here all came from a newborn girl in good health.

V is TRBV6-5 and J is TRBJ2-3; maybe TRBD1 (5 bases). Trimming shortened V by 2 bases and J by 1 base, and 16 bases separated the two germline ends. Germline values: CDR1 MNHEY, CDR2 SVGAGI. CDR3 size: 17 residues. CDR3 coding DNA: TGTGCCAGCAGTTACCGTTTTGGGGCCAGGCGCACAGATACGCAGTATTTT. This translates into CASSYRFGARRTDTQYF.

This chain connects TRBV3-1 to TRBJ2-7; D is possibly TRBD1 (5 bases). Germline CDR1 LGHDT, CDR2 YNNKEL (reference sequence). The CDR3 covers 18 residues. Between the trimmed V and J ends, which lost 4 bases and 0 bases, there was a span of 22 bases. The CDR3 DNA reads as TGTGCCAGCAGCCTAGGATGGAGAGTCCAGGGAACCTCCTACGAGCAGTACTTC. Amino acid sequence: CASSLGWRVQGTSYEQYF.

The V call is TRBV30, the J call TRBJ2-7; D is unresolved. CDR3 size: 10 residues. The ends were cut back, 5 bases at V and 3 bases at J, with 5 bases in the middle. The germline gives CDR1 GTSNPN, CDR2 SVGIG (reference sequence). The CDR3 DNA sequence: TGTGCCTGGGGGGACTACGAGCAGTACTTC. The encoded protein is CAWGDYEQYF. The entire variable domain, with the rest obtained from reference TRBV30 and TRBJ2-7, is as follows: SQTIHQWPATLVQPVGSPLSLECTVEGTSNPNLYWYRQAAGRGLQLLFYSVGIGQISSEVPQNLSASRPQDRQFILSSKKLLLSDSGFYLCAWGDYEQYFGPGTRLTVT.

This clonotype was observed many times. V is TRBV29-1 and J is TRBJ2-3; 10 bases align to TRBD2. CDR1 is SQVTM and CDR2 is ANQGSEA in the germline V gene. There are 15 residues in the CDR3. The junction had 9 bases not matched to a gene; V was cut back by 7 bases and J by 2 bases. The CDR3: CSERGTSANTDTQYF. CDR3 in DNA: TGCAGCGAAAGGGGGACTAGCGCCAACACAGATACGCAGTATTTT.